The table lists the clone carrying this T cell receptor (beta chain) with many counts. The record originates from a study of blood T cell repertoires in COVID-19. Only in-frame clones appear in the TCRdb table, and some are missing; sequencing was by immunoSEQ multiplex PCR. Of 70,000 or so clones detected, 70% to 90% appear once; the ten largest clones hold roughly 3.9%. Germline loops: CDR1 MGHRA, CDR2 YSYEKL. The V gene lost 0 bases and the J gene lost 4 bases, with 19 bases spanning the gap. The CDR3 runs 18 residues. The receptor's source is a man between 65 and 85 years old with active COVID-19. This sequence joins TRBV4-1 and TRBJ1-5, with D perhaps matching TRBD1 (5 bases). Material for sequencing was peripheral blood. The CDR3 region is CASSQEGPLRTANQPQHF. For the CDR3, the DNA is TGCGCCAGCAGCCAAGAGGGGCCCCTCCGGACCGCGAATCAGCCCCAGCATTTT.